Presented here are 2 T cell receptor beta chains from one specimen sequenced in a study of cytomegalovirus exposure and HLA in healthy donors. PCR used 60 Vbeta primers and 13 Jbeta primers. Produced via immunoSEQ multiplex PCR; TCRdb's table is partial and in-frame only. The table includes over 200,000 clones, 82% detected once. The sample was PBMCs. These receptors came from a woman in her 40s in good health and CMV-seropositive.

The DNA of the CDR3 is TGTGCCAGCAGCTTCGAGACAGGGGTGGTGTATGGCTACACCTTC. Translation: CASSFETGVVYGYTF. V and J are TRBV5-4 and TRBJ1-2, with 8 positions matching TRBD1. Germline V gene lookup returns CDR1 SGHNT and CDR2 YYREEE (reference sequence). This CDR3 contains 15 residues. V was clipped by 2 bases and J by 5 bases; unmatched bases: 8.

The chain uses TRBV19 and TRBJ2-5; TRBD2 matches at 12 bases. The CDR3 is 18 residues long. Germline V gene data show CDR1 as LNHDA and CDR2 as SQIVND (reference sequence). J gave up 4 bases and V 5 bases, and 14 bases lay outside the gene matches. The DNA of the CDR3 is TGTGCCAGTAGTCCCCCCTCGAGGGCTAGCGGGAGGGTAGAGACCCAGTACTTC. Residues: CASSPPSRASGRVETQYF.